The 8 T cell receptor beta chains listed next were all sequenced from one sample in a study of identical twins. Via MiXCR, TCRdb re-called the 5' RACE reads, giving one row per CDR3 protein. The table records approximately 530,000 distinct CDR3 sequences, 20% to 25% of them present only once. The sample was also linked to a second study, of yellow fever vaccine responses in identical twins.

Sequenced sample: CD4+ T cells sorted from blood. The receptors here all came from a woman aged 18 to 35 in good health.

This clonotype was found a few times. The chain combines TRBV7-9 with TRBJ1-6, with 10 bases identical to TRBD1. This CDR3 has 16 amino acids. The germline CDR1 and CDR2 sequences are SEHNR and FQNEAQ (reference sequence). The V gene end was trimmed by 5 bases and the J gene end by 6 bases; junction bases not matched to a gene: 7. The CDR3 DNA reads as TGTGCCAGCAGCGGACCCCGGGACAGGGGTAATTCACCCCTCCACTTT. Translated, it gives CASSGPRDRGNSPLHF.

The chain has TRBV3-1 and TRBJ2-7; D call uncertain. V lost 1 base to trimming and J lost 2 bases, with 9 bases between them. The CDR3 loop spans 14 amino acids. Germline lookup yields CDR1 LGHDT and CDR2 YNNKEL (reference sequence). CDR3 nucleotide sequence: TGTGCCAGCAGCCAAGCAGACGGGCCCTACGAGCAGTACGTC. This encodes CASSQADGPYEQYV.

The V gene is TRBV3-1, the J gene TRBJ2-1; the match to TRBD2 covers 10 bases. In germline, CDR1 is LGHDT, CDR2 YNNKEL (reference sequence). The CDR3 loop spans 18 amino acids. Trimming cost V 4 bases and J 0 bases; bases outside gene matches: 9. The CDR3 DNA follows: TGTGCCAGCAGCCGACGACGGACTAGCGGAACCTCCTACAATGAGCAGTTCTTC. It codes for CASSRRRTSGTSYNEQFF.

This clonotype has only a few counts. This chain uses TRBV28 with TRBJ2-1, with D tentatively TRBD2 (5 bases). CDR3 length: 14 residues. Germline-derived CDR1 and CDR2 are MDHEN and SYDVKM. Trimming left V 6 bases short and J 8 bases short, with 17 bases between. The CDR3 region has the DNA TGTGCCAGCAGCACTAGTCCCGTTAGGGATGAGCAGTTCTTC. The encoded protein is CASSTSPVRDEQFF.

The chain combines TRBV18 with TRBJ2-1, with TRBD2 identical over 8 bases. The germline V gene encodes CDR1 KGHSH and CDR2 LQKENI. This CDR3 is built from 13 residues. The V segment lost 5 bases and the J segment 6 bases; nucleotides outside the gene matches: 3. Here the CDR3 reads CASSSTSANEQFF. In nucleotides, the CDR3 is TGTGCCAGCTCATCGACTAGCGCCAATGAGCAGTTCTTC. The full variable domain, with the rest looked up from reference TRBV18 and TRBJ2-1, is NAGVMQNPRHLVRRRGQEARLRCSPMKGHSHVYWYRQLPEEGLKFMVYLQKENIIDESGMPKERFSAEFPKEGPSILRIQQVVRGDSAAYFCASSSTSANEQFFGPGTRLTVL.

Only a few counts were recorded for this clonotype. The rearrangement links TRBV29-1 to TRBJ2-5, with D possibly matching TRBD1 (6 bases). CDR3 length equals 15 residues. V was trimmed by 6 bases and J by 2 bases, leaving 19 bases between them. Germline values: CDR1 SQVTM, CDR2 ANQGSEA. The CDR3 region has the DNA TGCAGCGTGCAGACAGGCCAGGGATCTCAAGAGACCCAGTACTTC. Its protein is CSVQTGQGSQETQYF.

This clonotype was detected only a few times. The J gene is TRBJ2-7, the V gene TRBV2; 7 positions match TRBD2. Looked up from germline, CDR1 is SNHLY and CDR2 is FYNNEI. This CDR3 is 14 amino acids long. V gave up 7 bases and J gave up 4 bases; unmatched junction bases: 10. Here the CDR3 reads CASTGGLGSYEQYF. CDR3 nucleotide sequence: TGTGCCAGCACAGGAGGACTAGGTTCATACGAGCAGTACTTC.

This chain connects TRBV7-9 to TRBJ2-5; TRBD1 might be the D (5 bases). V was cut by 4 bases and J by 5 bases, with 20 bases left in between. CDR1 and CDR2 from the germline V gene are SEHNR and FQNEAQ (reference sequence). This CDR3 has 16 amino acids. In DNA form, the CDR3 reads TGTGCCAGCAGCTCCACCGTTCCAGGGTTCAGGGAGACCCAGTACTTC. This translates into CASSSTVPGFRETQYF.